The sequence of this TCR beta chain was determined in a study of tumor-infiltrating lymphocytes in localized non-small cell lung cancer. Study summary: Some samples were collected after neoadjuvant chemotherapy; smokers, never-smokers and several histologies were included. From each patient, both tumor and uninvolved lung, non-adjacent to tumor, were sampled.

Clones were read by immunoSEQ multiplex PCR, and TCRdb kept only the in-frame ones, dropping some. The data show fewer than 15,000 clones, less than 75% seen once. The receptor was derived from a human donor with non-small cell lung cancer. Material for sequencing was uninvolved lung tissue not adjacent to the tumor.

The CDR3 region has the DNA TGTGCCAGCAGCGTCCAGTCGGGACTAGCGGGGGGGTTCTATGAGCAGTTCTTC. It codes for CASSVQSGLAGGFYEQFF. J is TRBJ2-1 and V is TRBV9; 16 bases align to TRBD2. The CDR3 contains 18 residues. V shed 2 bases and J 8 bases; nucleotides not matched to a gene: 10. Per germline, CDR1 SGDLS and CDR2 YYNGEE.